This TCR beta chain was obtained from a study of cytomegalovirus exposure and HLA in healthy donors. Study background: Of a few hundred genotyped donors, about 81% clustered with self-reported Caucasian donors. General study findings and limits: According to an earlier analysis, most TCR beta V segments yielded productive rearrangements about 87% or about 30% of the time.

This CDR3 spans 14 amino acids. Trimming cost V 6 bases and J 4 bases, with 13 bases left between them. CDR1 and CDR2 from the germline V gene are MNHEY and SMNVEV (reference sequence). It was with 60 Vbeta and 13 Jbeta primers that the PCR ran. Assay used: immunoSEQ multiplex PCR; TCRdb lists only in-frame clones, some missing. The table has fewer than 200,000 clones, about four fifths seen once; the top ten hold around 1.7%. To note about this clone: Its antigen is undetermined.

Sequenced: PBMCs. The chain links TRBV27 to TRBJ1-3; possible D gene TRBD1, 5 bases. The receptor comes from a man between 50 and 59 years old in good health and CMV-seronegative. The CDR3 DNA follows: TGTGCCAGCAGCCCGGGACTAGGAGGAAACACCATATATTTT. As protein: CASSPGLGGNTIYF.